This T cell receptor (beta chain) was identified in a study of cytomegalovirus exposure and HLA in healthy donors (dated by TCRdb to about 2017). In the study overall: An earlier analysis of several hundred of the donors reported about 250 Gb of sequence data and around 120 million unique TCR beta sequences from 150 million to 200 million T cells. An early release that covered approximately 600 HLA-typed donors contained 250 to 350 gigabases of sequencing data and around 80 million unique TCR sequences. Of the approximately 400 genotyped donors, 65% to 90% were placed in the genetic ancestry cluster associated with self-reported Caucasian donors. The study was designed to test whether signatures of past pathogen exposure could be identified by cataloging public T cell receptors. The T cell repertoires of 670 or so subjects were profiled by immunosequencing and related to cytomegalovirus serostatus. Along with the approximately 650-subject first cohort, a separate validation cohort of over 90 different subjects was used. High-throughput TCR immunosequencing, statistical association of individual TCRs with disease status, and machine learning were combined to predict cytomegalovirus infection status. To study patterns of TCR occurrence, a later analysis re-analyzed previously published TCR beta repertoires from several hundred donors and added high-resolution HLA genotyping. Rather than drawing on any new phenotypic data, the later analysis identified candidate immune exposures from TCR beta sequences and the way those sequences occurred across donors. To decide whether each TCR beta V gene segment behaved as functional or pseudogenic, an earlier analysis of nearly 600 of the donors relied on high-throughput TCR beta sequencing. Donor age, sex, ethnicity and CMV serostatus were compiled alongside the repertoire data. A later genetic analysis used genome-wide SNP genotypes for about 60% of the roughly 700 donors, treating that subset as a discovery cohort. All discovery cohort repertoires had been generated using a single sequencing platform. HLA typing included class I and class II loci at four-digit resolution. Typing coverage differed by locus: A, B, C, DRB1 and DQB1 were typed in roughly 629-640 donors, DQA1 in 500 to 550, DPA1 in some 610, and DPB1 in 472. Because of strong linkage in the cohort, 4 to 6 DR-DQ haplotypes were treated as single units for association and clustering. On average, around 200,000 unique TCR beta nucleotide sequences were sequenced per donor among several hundred genotyped donors of the cohort, with 15% to 20% of those sequences being non-productive. The full study reports these points: Most CMV-associated TCR beta chains appeared to be HLA-restricted in a later analysis, and the HLA associations seemed to be driven largely by CMV exposure. Because HLA typing was missing for some donors at each locus, association tests included only the typed subset. Correlated functional status among segregating V segments might reflect linkage disequilibrium, but an unknown experimental factor could not be ruled out. In an earlier analysis of about 540 of the donors, most TCR beta V segments were observed in productive rearrangements about 90% or about 30% of the time, broadly matching IMGT annotations. The classifier was reported to diagnose cytomegalovirus status with high specificity and sensitivity in both the original and validation cohorts. It was suggested by the authors that the approach could potentially be generalized to other disease states and immunological phenotypes. Because counts were too low, roughly 18 rarely observed V segments, including chromosome 9 orphons, were left out of the earlier analysis of some 640 of the donors. The study gave a list of roughly 150 TCR beta chains associated with cytomegalovirus. Most TCR sequences were observed very rarely across donors, whereas some public TCRs were present in many individuals. Compared with the approximately 670-donor mean, donors in an Asian-associated ancestry cluster had fewer N-insertions in productive TCRs, according to a later genetic analysis. Some IMGT-functional V segments, including TRBV6-2 and TRBV6-3, could not be distinguished by the 87-base-pair reads and were therefore excluded. CMV serostatus was the only immune exposure information available for the cohort. In this cohort, only TCR beta chains were sequenced, and detectable features were limited by the absence of alpha or paired-chain data. A group of highly shared sequence variants was considered likely to be a technical artifact of the sequencing pipeline. A later genetic analysis associated a missense DCLRE1C variant with V-gene and J-gene trimming of TCR beta chains, and an independent cohort replicated the association. Assigning TCR associations to individual alleles was difficult when HLA alleles, especially DR and DQ, strongly co-occurred. In vitro tests confirmed that three of the cytomegalovirus-associated TCR beta chains recognize cytomegalovirus antigens. In a later analysis, several top co-occurrence clusters were reported to appear linked to parvovirus B19, influenza, CMV and Epstein-Barr virus. Presence/absence analyses assumed roughly uniform sequencing depth across donors, an assumption that may not hold. A later analysis found that HLA-associated TCR beta chains were more clonally expanded and had lower generation probabilities than equally common non-associated chains. A further reported finding was that TCR beta sequences accurately predicted the HLA-A and HLA-B alleles for most subjects in the first cohort. Specific HLA alleles were associated with roughly 16,000 TCR beta sequences at a false discovery rate of 0.05 in a later analysis. A later analysis found that TCR association rates varied across HLA loci, with DRB1 alleles showing the most associated TCRs and HLA-C alleles the fewest.

To note about this clone: Its target antigen remains unknown.

The cohort comprised several hundred healthy bone marrow donors. Cohort members were all nominally healthy when sampled, although unrecorded immune exposures were likely present. The donor was CMV seronegative and was included in the group of a few hundred seronegative cohort members. Every donor gave a peripheral blood sample, and the peripheral blood mononuclear cells from that sample were used for TCR beta sequencing. The Qiagen DNeasy Blood Extraction Kit was used to extract genomic DNA from the blood cell samples. The library was obtained by the immunoSEQ multiplex PCR assay. The multiplex PCR relied on a mix of 60 forward primers for TCR Vbeta segments and 13 reverse primers for TCR Jbeta segments. The CDR3 region of rearranged TCR beta genes was amplified from genomic DNA with a multiplex PCR assay. The amplified TCR beta libraries were sequenced on the Illumina HiSeq System as 87-base-pair reads. The published analysis was carried out like this. A later analysis tallied tens of millions of unique TCR beta chains across the 666 repertoires, and about 10 million of those chains were shared by two or more donors. To remove PCR and sequencing errors, raw reads were error-corrected and collapsed into unique sequences using a nearest-neighbor algorithm that merged closely related sequences. To assign V, D and J gene segments, CDR3 sequences were aligned to IMGT reference sequences. For a sequence to be retained, a match of at least six nucleotides was required to both a V gene segment and a J gene segment. A rearrangement counted as productive if the CDR3 had no stop codons and remained in frame with V and J, and every other rearrangement counted as non-productive. Following IMGT convention, CDR3 was defined as the stretch from the second conserved V-encoded cysteine to the conserved J-encoded phenylalanine. The earlier analysis of 587 of the donors excluded sequences that lacked an unambiguous match to a single V gene segment. In an earlier analysis of some 590 of the donors, V segments were called functional above 56.7% productive rearrangements and were called segregating when the between-donor standard deviation exceeded 5%. A statistical classification framework was developed to diagnose cytomegalovirus status using the catalog of TCR beta chain sequences. In a later analysis, V and J genes were assigned by comparing TCR nucleotide sequences against IMGT/GENE-DB human TR gene sequences. The TCRdist pipeline was used in a later analysis to assign CDR3 sequences and most-parsimonious VDJ recombination scenarios. In a later analysis, every TCR beta chain was defined by the combination of its CDR3 amino acid sequence and its V-gene family, and reads without a unique V-gene family were dropped. To address suspected cross-contamination and a sequencing artifact, a later analysis removed 550 to 750 highly shared, low-generation-probability nucleotide sequences. For each public chain, a later analysis derived a clonal expansion index from normalized ranks of inferred template counts within each repertoire. In a later analysis, generation probabilities were computed using a VDJ recombination model fitted to out-of-frame rearrangements, and the results were checked against IGoR. A later analysis scored TCR-TCR, TCR-HLA and TCR-CMV co-occurrence with hypergeometric tests, applying a repertoire-size bias correction to TCR pairs. A later analysis estimated false discovery rates by permuting HLA or CMV assignments 20 times. In a later analysis, co-occurring TCRs were grouped using DBSCAN, with TCRdist sequence similarity added in when clustering inside HLA-allele-positive subsets. Repertoires with fewer than 30,000 or more than 120,000 public chains, plus five repertoires with anomalous nucleotide sharing, were excluded from co-occurrence clustering. TCRdb obtained this table from immuneACCESS and retained in-frame rearrangements with V and J assigned. These tables miss some clones; where compared with another copy, unresolved V genes account for less than half of the shortfall, and the remainder is unexplained. D and trimming were read from the DNA, whereas the V and J calls and clone size are those reported in that table. This sample's listing comprises about 130,000 clones. The ten largest clones capture 2.5% to 3% of the sample.

From the cysteine up to the phenylalanine, the CDR3 has a length of 14 residues. The kept DNA is CDR3 alone, 42 bases in frame from the first base. Via the germline V gene (reference sequence), CDR1 is SEHNR and CDR2 FQNEAQ. Trimming accounts for 5 bases at V and 3 bases at J, while the number of junction bases matched to no gene is 3. Source material: PBMCs. This TCR derives from a man aged 25-45 years in good health and CMV-seronegative. The chain links TRBV7-9 with TRBJ2-3; the junction holds 9 bases that match TRBD2. The CDR3 region: CASSHSGRTDTQYF. The DNA sequence is TGTGCCAGCAGCCATAGCGGGAGAACAGATACGCAGTATTTT. The variable domain in full, with residues beyond the CDR3 obtained from the reference TRBV7-9 and TRBJ2-3 genes, is DTGVSQNPRHKITKRGQNVTFRCDPISEHNRLYWYRQTLGQGPEFLTYFQNEAQLEKSRLLSDRFSAERPKGSFSTLEIQRTEQGDSAMYLCASSHSGRTDTQYFGPGTRLTVL.